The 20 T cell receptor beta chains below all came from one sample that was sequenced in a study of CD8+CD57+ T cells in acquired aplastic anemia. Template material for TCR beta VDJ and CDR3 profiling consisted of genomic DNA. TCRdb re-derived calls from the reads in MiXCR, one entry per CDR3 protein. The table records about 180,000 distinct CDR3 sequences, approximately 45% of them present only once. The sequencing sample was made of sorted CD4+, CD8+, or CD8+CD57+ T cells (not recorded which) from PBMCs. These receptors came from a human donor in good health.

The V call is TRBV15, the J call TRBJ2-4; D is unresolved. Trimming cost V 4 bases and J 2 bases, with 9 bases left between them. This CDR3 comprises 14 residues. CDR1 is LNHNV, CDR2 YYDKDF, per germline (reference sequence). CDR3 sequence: CATSIPRTKNIQYF. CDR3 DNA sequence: TGTGCCACCAGCATCCCGCGAACCAAAAACATTCAGTACTTC.

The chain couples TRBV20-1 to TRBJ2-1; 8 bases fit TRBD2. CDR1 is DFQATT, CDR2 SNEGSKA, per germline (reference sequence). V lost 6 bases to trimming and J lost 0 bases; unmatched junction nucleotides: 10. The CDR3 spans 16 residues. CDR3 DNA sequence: TGCAGTGCAATCGACCTCAGCGGGAGCTCCTACAATGAGCAGTTCTTC. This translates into CSAIDLSGSSYNEQFF.

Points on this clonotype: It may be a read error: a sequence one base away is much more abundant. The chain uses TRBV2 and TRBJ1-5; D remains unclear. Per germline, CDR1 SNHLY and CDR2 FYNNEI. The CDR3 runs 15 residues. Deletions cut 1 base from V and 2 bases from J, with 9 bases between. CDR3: CASSEGRIGNQPQHF. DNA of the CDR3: TGTGCCAGCAGTGAAGGCAGAATTGGCAATCAGCCCCAGCATTTT. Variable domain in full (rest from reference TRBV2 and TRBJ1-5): EPEVTQTPSHQVTQMGQEVILRCVPISNHLYFYWYRQILGQKVEFLVSFYNNEISEKSEIFDDQFSVERPDGSNFTLKIRSTKLEDSAMYFCASSEGRIGNQPQHFGDGTRLSIL.

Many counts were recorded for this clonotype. The CDR3 DNA sequence: TGCAGTGTCGTTATGCGCAAGAACACTGAAGCTTTCTTT. Residues: CSVVMRKNTEAFF. This sequence joins TRBV20-1 and TRBJ1-1, with unresolved D. Trimming removed 7 bases at V and 1 base at J, with 13 bases between. CDR1 and CDR2 from the germline V gene are DFQATT and SNEGSKA (reference sequence). This CDR3 spans 13 amino acids.

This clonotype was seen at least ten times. The CDR3 spells CASNLAGGPTGELFF. The DNA for the CDR3 is TGTGCCAGCAACCTAGCGGGAGGGCCGACCGGGGAGCTGTTTTTT. The chain links TRBV12-3 or TRBV12-4 to TRBJ2-2; TRBD2 matches at 12 bases. Unmatched junction bases numbered 5, after V lost 7 bases and J lost 5 bases. The CDR3 consists of 15 residues.

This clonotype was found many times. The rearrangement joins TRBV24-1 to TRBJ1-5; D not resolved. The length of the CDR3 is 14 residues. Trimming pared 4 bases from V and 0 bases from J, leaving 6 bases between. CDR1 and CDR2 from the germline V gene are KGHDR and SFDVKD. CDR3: CATSDLNSNQPQHF. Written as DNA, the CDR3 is TGTGCCACCAGTGACCTAAATAGCAATCAGCCCCAGCATTTT.

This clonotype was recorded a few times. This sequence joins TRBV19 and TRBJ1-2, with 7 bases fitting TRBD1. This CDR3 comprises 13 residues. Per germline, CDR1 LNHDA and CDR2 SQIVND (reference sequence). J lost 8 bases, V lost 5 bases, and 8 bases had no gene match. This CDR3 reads CASSQADRVGYTF. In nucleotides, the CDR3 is TGTGCCAGTAGTCAAGCTGACAGGGTAGGCTACACCTTC. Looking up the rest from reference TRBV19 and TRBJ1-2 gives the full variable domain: DGGITQSPKYLFRKEGQNVTLSCEQNLNHDAMYWYRQDPGQGLRLIYYSQIVNDFQKGDIAEGYSVSREKKESFPLTVTSAQKNPTAFYLCASSQADRVGYTFGSGTRLTVV.

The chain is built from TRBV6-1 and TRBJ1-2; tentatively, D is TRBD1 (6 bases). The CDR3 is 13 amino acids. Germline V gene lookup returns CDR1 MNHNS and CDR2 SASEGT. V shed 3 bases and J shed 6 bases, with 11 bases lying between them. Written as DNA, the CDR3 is TGTGCCAGCAGTGACAGGGGAACAAATGGCTACACCTTC. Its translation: CASSDRGTNGYTF.

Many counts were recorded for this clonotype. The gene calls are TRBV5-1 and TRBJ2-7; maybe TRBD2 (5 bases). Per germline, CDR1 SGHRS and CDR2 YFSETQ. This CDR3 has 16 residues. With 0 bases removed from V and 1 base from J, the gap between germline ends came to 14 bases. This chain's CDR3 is CASSLGANRGSYEQYF. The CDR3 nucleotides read TGCGCCAGCAGCTTGGGCGCAAACCGAGGGTCCTACGAGCAGTACTTC.

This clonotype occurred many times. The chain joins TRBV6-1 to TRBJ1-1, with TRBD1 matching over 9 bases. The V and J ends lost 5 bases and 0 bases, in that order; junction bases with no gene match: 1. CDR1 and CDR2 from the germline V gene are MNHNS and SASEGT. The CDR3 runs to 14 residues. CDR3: CASSRDRVNTEAFF. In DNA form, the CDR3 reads TGTGCCAGCAGTCGGGACAGGGTGAACACTGAAGCTTTCTTT.

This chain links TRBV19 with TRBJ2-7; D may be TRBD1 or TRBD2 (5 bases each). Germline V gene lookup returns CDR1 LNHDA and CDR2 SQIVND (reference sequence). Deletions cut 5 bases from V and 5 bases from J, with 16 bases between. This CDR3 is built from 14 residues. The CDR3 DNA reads TGTGCCAGTAGTTGGGTTTTCGGGGCGGACGAGCAGTACTTC. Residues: CASSWVFGADEQYF. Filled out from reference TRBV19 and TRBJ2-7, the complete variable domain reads DGGITQSPKYLFRKEGQNVTLSCEQNLNHDAMYWYRQDPGQGLRLIYYSQIVNDFQKGDIAEGYSVSREKKESFPLTVTSAQKNPTAFYLCASSWVFGADEQYFGPGTRLTVT.

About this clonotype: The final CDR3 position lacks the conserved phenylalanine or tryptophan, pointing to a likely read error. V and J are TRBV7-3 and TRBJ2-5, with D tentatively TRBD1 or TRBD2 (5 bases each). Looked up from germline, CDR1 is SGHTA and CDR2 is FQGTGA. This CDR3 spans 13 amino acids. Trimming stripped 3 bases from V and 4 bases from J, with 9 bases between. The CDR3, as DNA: TGTGCCAGCAGCTTGGGGACCGGAGAGACCCAGTACCTC. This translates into CASSLGTGETQYL.

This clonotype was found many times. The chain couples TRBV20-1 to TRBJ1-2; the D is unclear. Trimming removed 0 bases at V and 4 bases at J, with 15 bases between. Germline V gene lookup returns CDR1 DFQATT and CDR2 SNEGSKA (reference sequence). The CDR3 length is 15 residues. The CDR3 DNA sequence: TGCAGTGCTAGAGACCTCATGAGGTCCAGCTATGGCTACACCTTC. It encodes CSARDLMRSSYGYTF.

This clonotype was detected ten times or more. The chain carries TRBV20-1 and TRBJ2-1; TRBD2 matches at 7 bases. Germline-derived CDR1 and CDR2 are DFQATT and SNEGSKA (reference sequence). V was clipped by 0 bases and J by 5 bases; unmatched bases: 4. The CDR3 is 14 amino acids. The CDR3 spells CSARDVTSNNEQFF. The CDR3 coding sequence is TGCAGTGCTAGAGATGTGACTAGCAACAATGAGCAGTTCTTC.

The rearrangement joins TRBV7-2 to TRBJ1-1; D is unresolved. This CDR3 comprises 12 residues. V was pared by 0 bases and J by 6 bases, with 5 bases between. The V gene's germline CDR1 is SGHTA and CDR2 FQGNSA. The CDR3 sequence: CASSLATAEAFF. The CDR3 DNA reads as TGTGCCAGCAGCTTAGCGACCGCTGAAGCTTTCTTT.

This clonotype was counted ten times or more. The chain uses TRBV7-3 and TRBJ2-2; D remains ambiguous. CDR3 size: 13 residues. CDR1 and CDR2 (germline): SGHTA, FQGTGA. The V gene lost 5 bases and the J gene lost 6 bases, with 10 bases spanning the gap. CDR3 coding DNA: TGTGCCAGCAGCCCTCACCAGGCCGGGGAGCTGTTTTTT. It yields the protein CASSPHQAGELFF.

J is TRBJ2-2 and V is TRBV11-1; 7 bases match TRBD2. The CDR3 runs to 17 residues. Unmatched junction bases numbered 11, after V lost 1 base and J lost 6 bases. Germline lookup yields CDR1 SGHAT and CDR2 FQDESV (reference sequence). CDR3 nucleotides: TGTGCCAGCAGCTTAGAAGCTGGCGGGAGAGGCCCCGGGGAGCTGTTTTTT. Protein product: CASSLEAGGRGPGELFF. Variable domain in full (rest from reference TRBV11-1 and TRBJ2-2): EAEVAQSPRYKITEKSQAVAFWCDPISGHATLYWYRQILGQGPELLVQFQDESVVDDSQLPKDRFSAERLKGVDSTLKIQPAELGDSAMYLCASSLEAGGRGPGELFFGEGSRLTVL.

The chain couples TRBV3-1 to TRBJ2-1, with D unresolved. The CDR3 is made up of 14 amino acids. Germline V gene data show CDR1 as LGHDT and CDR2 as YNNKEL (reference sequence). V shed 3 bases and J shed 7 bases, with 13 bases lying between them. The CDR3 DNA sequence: TGTGCCAGCAGCCACCCTGGGGTAGGAAATGAGCAGTTCTTC. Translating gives CASSHPGVGNEQFF.

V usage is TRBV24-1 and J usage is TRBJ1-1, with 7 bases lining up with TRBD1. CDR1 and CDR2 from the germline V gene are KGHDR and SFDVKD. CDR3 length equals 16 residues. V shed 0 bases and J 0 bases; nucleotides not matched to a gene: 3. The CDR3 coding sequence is TGTGCCACCAGTGATTTGACAGGGGTTCTGAACACTGAAGCTTTCTTT. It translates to CATSDLTGVLNTEAFF.

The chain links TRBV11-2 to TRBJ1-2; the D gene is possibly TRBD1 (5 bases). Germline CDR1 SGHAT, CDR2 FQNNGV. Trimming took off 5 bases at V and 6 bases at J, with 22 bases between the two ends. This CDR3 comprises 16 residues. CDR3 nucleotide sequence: TGTGCCAGCAGCGTAACAGGTTTTCCTGGGTTCGATGGCTACACCTTC. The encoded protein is CASSVTGFPGFDGYTF. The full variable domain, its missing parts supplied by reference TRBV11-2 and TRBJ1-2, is EAGVAQSPRYKIIEKRQSVAFWCNPISGHATLYWYQQILGQGPKLLIQFQNNGVVDDSQLPKDRFSAERLKGVDSTLKIQPAKLEDSAVYLCASSVTGFPGFDGYTFGSGTRLTVV.